The next 14 T cell receptor beta chains were all read from a single sample in a study of human T cells and chemical hapten exposure. TCRdb reanalysed the RACE reads using MiXCR and keeps one entry per CDR3 protein. This repertoire shows roughly 60,000 distinct CDR3 sequences, 6.5% to 8.5% found once; its top ten account for over 1.5%. Time point meaning: pre-sensitization, week 0. Described treatment: therapeutic diphenylcyclopropenone sensitization with weekly scalp DPC. The sample in question was whole blood, obtained in connection with sensitization to the hapten diphenylcyclopropenone (DPC). The receptor set was obtained from a woman aged 25 to 39 with alopecia areata. Some clones in this sample may be carry-over from other donors' samples.

This clonotype was recorded at least ten times. The gene calls are TRBV2 and TRBJ1-5; D remains ambiguous. The germline gives CDR1 SNHLY, CDR2 FYNNEI. With 7 bases removed from V and 1 base from J, the gap between germline ends came to 14 bases. There are 15 residues in the CDR3. The CDR3 spells CASTKVRVSNQPQHF. Here the CDR3 DNA reads TGTGCCAGCACAAAGGTACGGGTGAGCAATCAGCCCCAGCATTTT.

The V gene is TRBV5-6, the J gene TRBJ1-1; 8 nucleotides line up with TRBD1. Germline values: CDR1 SGHDT, CDR2 YYEEEE. V shed 3 bases, J shed 5 bases, and the junction held 9 bases outside the gene matches. The CDR3 consists of 15 residues. CDR3 nucleotide sequence: TGTGCCAGCAGCTCGGAGACAGGGGCGGGGACTGAAGCTTTCTTT. Translation: CASSSETGAGTEAFF.

In this sample, this clonotype turned up a few times. This rearrangement joins TRBV27 to TRBJ2-5; TRBD2 is a possible D gene (6 bases). The CDR3 spans 14 residues. Trimming took off 6 bases at V and 3 bases at J, with 14 bases between the two ends. Germline CDR1 reads MNHEY; CDR2 reads SMNVEV (reference sequence). The CDR3 reads CASRRGPGEETQYF. In DNA, the CDR3 is TGTGCCAGCAGACGGGGTCCGGGGGAAGAGACCCAGTACTTC.

Ten or more counts support this clonotype. The chain combines TRBV28 with TRBJ2-3, with TRBD2 matching 14 bases. The ends lost 10 bases at V and 10 bases at J; junction bases unmatched: 7. Germline V gene lookup returns CDR1 MDHEN and CDR2 SYDVKM. The CDR3 is made up of 13 amino acids. The CDR3 nucleotides are TGTGCCACCCGGACTAGCGGGGGGTTTGCGCAGTATTTT. Translated, it gives CATRTSGGFAQYF. Drawing the rest from reference TRBV28 and TRBJ2-3, the complete variable domain is DVKVTQSSRYLVKRTGEKVFLECVQDMDHENMFWYRQDPGLGLRLIYFSYDVKMKEKGDIPEGYSVSREKKERFSLILESASTNQTSMYLCATRTSGGFAQYFGPGTRLTVL.

This clonotype was seen at least ten times. The chain links TRBV7-8 to TRBJ2-7; D is unclear. CDR1 is SGHVS and CDR2 is FQNEAQ in the germline V gene. The CDR3 is 14 residues long. Deletions cut 1 base from V and 4 bases from J, with 11 bases between. The CDR3 is CASSLENSLYEQYF. The CDR3, as DNA: TGTGCCAGCAGCTTAGAAAACTCACTTTACGAGCAGTACTTC.

This clonotype was counted at least ten times. The chain links TRBV30 to TRBJ2-2; 11 bases are a match to TRBD1. CDR1 is GTSNPN and CDR2 is SVGIG in the germline V gene (reference sequence). After removal of 2 bases from V and 3 bases from J, the junction contained 11 bases not matched to a gene. The CDR3 is 18 amino acids. CDR3 coding DNA: TGTGCCTGGAGTTCCGGACAGGGGGCGGCGAGCGACACCGGGGAGCTGTTTTTT. This sequence encodes CAWSSGQGAASDTGELFF.

With regard to this clonotype: A read error may be the cause here, since a much bigger clone is one base away. This chain links TRBV19 with TRBJ1-6; D perhaps matches TRBD1 (5 bases). The germline CDR1 and CDR2 sequences are LNHDA and SQIVND (reference sequence). The CDR3 runs 18 residues. The CDR3 coding sequence is TGTGCCAGTAGTATCGGGGGATTCTTCGGCTCCTATAATTCATCCCTCCACTTT. It yields the protein CASSIGGFFGSYNSSLHF.

In its sample, this clonotype was seen many times. The chain recombines TRBV29-1 with TRBJ2-3; D is unresolved. Germline V gene sequence: CDR1 SQVTM, CDR2 ANQGSEA. The CDR3 length is 12 residues. Trimming removed 4 bases from V and 8 bases from J, with 13 bases in between. The CDR3 protein is CSVVALLGTQYF. For the CDR3, the DNA is TGCAGCGTTGTAGCCCTCCTAGGTACGCAGTATTTT.

This clonotype was counted many times. This sequence joins TRBV20-1 and TRBJ2-3; D call uncertain. The germline V gene encodes CDR1 DFQATT and CDR2 SNEGSKA (reference sequence). Trimming stripped 5 bases from V and 3 bases from J, with 18 bases between. There are 15 residues in the CDR3. CDR3 in DNA: TGCAGTGCTCACCTTGGGGTGGCGGAAACAGATACGCAGTATTTT. Its translation is CSAHLGVAETDTQYF.

The chain uses TRBV6-6 and TRBJ1-1, with TRBD1 as a possible D gene (5 bases). The CDR3 sequence is 14 residues long. Trimming took 6 bases from V and 11 from J, leaving 22 bases between them. CDR1 and CDR2 from the germline V gene are MNHNY and SVGAGI (reference sequence). The CDR3 sequence: CASSPPTRGIGAFF. CDR3 coding DNA: TGTGCCAGCAGCCCCCCCACACGGGGGATTGGGGCTTTCTTT.

This clonotype was picked up many times. V is TRBV5-1 and J is TRBJ2-3; D is uncertain. The CDR3 is 12 amino acids. Trimming stripped 1 base from V and 3 bases from J, with 3 bases between. Germline CDR1 SGHRS, CDR2 YFSETQ. The CDR3 DNA reads as TGCGCCAGCAGCTTGAAGACAGATACGCAGTATTTT. Translated: CASSLKTDTQYF.

The chain carries TRBV5-1 and TRBJ1-5; tentatively, D is TRBD1 (5 bases). Trimming took off 4 bases at V and 5 bases at J, with 10 bases between the two ends. The CDR3 spans 13 residues. Germline V gene sequence: CDR1 SGHRS, CDR2 YFSETQ. The CDR3 loop is CASSRDSYQPQHF. CDR3 bases: TGCGCCAGCAGCCGTGACAGTTATCAGCCCCAGCATTTT.

This clonotype turned up a few times. This chain uses TRBV30 with TRBJ2-1; no definite D call. The CDR3 runs to 13 residues. Trimming took off 1 base at V and 4 bases at J, with 8 bases between the two ends. Germline V gene lookup returns CDR1 GTSNPN and CDR2 SVGIG (reference sequence). The CDR3, as DNA: TGTGCCTGGAGTGGGTCAGCTTACAATGAGCAGTTCTTC. This codes for CAWSGSAYNEQFF.

This clonotype has a count of ten or more. The V and J genes are TRBV18 and TRBJ2-5; 7 bases fit TRBD2. Germline trimming cut 3 bases from V and 2 bases from J; bases unmatched to any gene: 3. Germline V gene data show CDR1 as KGHSH and CDR2 as LQKENI. The CDR3 is made up of 14 amino acids. In DNA, the CDR3 is TGTGCCAGCTCACCGCTAGCGGCACAAGAGACCCAGTACTTC. Translated, it gives CASSPLAAQETQYF.